The T cell receptor (beta chain) described here comes from a study of T cells in Graves' hyperthyroidism and ophthalmopathy. Study findings and constraints: A model using 13 V-J features told ophthalmopathy apart from stable hyperthyroidism. Within blood appeared most thyroid clonotypes that had expanded above 0.001. Ophthalmopathy, as predicted by the model, came a median roughly 6.8 months after the prediction.

Remarks on this clonotype: The antigen remains unidentified.

The source material, RNA transcripts, was used to amplify TCR beta CDR3 regions. TCR CDR3 regions were first amplified by RT-PCR with HTBI primers. TCRdb re-called the multiplex PCR reads with MiXCR, one entry per CDR3 protein. The sample includes a few hundred thousand distinct CDR3 sequences, about 46% of them seen just once. This clonotype originated in an adult woman with Graves' disease, either hyperthyroidism or ophthalmopathy (not recorded which). Input material: peripheral blood or thyroid tissue (not recorded which).

CDR3 coding DNA: TGTGCCAGTAGTATCACAGGGGAAAGGACCGGGGAGCTGTTTTTT. Protein: CASSITGERTGELFF. V and J are TRBV19 and TRBJ2-2; 7 bases map to TRBD1. The CDR3 is 15 residues long. V shed 3 bases, J shed 5 bases, and the junction held 6 bases outside the gene matches. The germline CDR1 and CDR2 sequences are LNHDA and SQIVND (reference sequence).